Below, 32 T cell receptor beta chains from the same sample are listed, as sequenced in a study of control samples from healthy donors and cancer patients. TCRdb's table, derived via immunoSEQ multiplex PCR, lists solely in-frame clones and lacks some. The table shows some 65,000 clones, with more than 80% occurring only once. Sequenced: PBMCs. The receptors stem from a woman between 50 and 59 years old with lung cancer.

The J gene is TRBJ1-5, the V gene TRBV19; 7 nucleotides match TRBD1. J gave up 5 bases and V 4 bases, and 2 bases lay outside the gene matches. The CDR3 is 13 amino acids. Germline V gene lookup returns CDR1 LNHDA and CDR2 SQIVND (reference sequence). DNA of the CDR3: TGTGCCAGTAGTACCACAGGGGATCAGCCCCAGCATTTT. This encodes CASSTTGDQPQHF.

This clone appeared a single time. The genes are TRBV4-2 and TRBJ1-1; D remains unclear. This CDR3 is built from 16 residues. Per the germline V gene, CDR1 is LGHNA and CDR2 is YNFKEQ. V lost 0 bases, J lost 6 bases, and 17 bases lay in between. In DNA, the CDR3 is TGTGCCAGCAGCCAAGATCAAGGCAGACTGCAGGCTGAAGCTTTCTTT. Protein product: CASSQDQGRLQAEAFF.

This chain connects TRBV7-8 to TRBJ2-1; 11 bases line up with TRBD1. Germline values: CDR1 SGHVS, CDR2 FQNEAQ. Trimming took 10 bases from V and 9 from J; bases not matched to a gene: 8. The CDR3 is 13 residues long. CDR3 nucleotides: TGTGCCACTCTCCGGGACAGGGGGGCTGAGCAGTTCTTC. Protein product: CATLRDRGAEQFF.

The gene calls are TRBV10-2 and TRBJ1-1; no reliable D call. The CDR3 has 13 residues. Germline values: CDR1 WSHSY, CDR2 SAAADI. Trimming left V 5 bases short and J 3 bases short, with 10 bases between. As DNA, the CDR3 is TGCGCCAGCAGTCCGTATGTTGACACTGAAGCTTTCTTT. It translates to CASSPYVDTEAFF.

The genes are TRBV6-6 and TRBJ1-2; TRBD1 might be the D (6 bases). Germline V gene lookup returns CDR1 MNHNY and CDR2 SVGAGI (reference sequence). V was pared by 7 bases and J by 2 bases, with 14 bases between. CDR3 length: 14 amino acids. CDR3 DNA: TGTGCCAGCATCAACTCGGGACAAAACTATGGCTACACCTTC. Translating it yields CASINSGQNYGYTF.

The chain combines TRBV7-2 with TRBJ1-2; 9 bases align to TRBD1. The CDR3 is 15 residues long. CDR1 and CDR2 (germline): SGHTA, FQGNSA. V lost 4 bases, J lost 4 bases, and 7 bases stayed unmatched. As DNA, the CDR3 is TGTGCCAGCAGCTCTGGGACAGGGCGGGGCTATGGCTACACCTTC. Translating gives CASSSGTGRGYGYTF.

V gene TRBV18 combines with J gene TRBJ1-1, with D possibly being TRBD1 (6 bases). This CDR3 is built from 15 residues. Trimming took 3 bases from V and 6 from J, leaving 17 bases between them. Germline assignment: CDR1 KGHSH and CDR2 LQKENI. Here the CDR3 DNA reads TGTGCCAGCTCACCTCTGGGGGGGCGAGCGGCTGAAGCTTTCTTT. This codes for CASSPLGGRAAEAFF.

By sample fraction, this clone is medium-sized (0.01 to 0.1%). The chain combines TRBV7-2 with TRBJ2-7, with 15 bases aligning to TRBD2. Looked up from germline, CDR1 is SGHTA and CDR2 is FQGNSA. The ends lost 5 bases at V and 4 bases at J; junction bases unmatched: 3. This CDR3 has 15 amino acids. The CDR3 loop reads CASSRTSGGAYEQYF. CDR3 nucleotide sequence: TGTGCCAGCAGCCGGACTAGCGGGGGGGCGTACGAGCAGTACTTC.

This chain links TRBV6-6 with TRBJ2-5; tentatively, D is TRBD1 (6 bases). Trimming pared 5 bases from V and 2 bases from J, leaving 9 bases between. There are 13 residues in the CDR3. In germline, CDR1 is MNHNY, CDR2 SVGAGI (reference sequence). CDR3: CASSTGSQETQYF. In nucleotides, the CDR3 is TGTGCCAGCAGTACAGGGTCACAAGAGACCCAGTACTTC.

The chain has TRBV6-2 or TRBV6-3 and TRBJ2-7, with D possibly TRBD2 on 5 matching bases. The CDR3 length is 14 residues. The V gene lost 4 bases and the J gene lost 2 bases, with 12 bases spanning the gap. CDR1 and CDR2 from the germline V gene are MNHEY and SVGEGT. Written as DNA, the CDR3 is TGTGCCAGCAGTTCTAATTCGGGGACCTACGAGCAGTACTTC. The encoded protein is CASSSNSGTYEQYF.

This rearrangement joins TRBV15 to TRBJ1-2; 11 bases match TRBD1. Per the germline V gene, CDR1 is LNHNV and CDR2 is YYDKDF (reference sequence). With 4 bases clipped from V and 4 bases from J, the junction kept 5 bases outside the gene matches. The CDR3 sequence is 15 residues long. The CDR3 protein is CATSMGQGEIYGYTF. In DNA, the CDR3 is TGTGCCACCAGCATGGGACAGGGGGAGATCTATGGCTACACCTTC. Filled out from reference TRBV15 and TRBJ1-2, the complete variable domain reads DAMVIQNPRYQVTQFGKPVTLSCSQTLNHNVMYWYQQKSSQAPKLLFHYYDKDFNNEADTPDNFQSRRPNTSFCFLDIRSPGLGDTAMYLCATSMGQGEIYGYTFGSGTRLTVV.

J is TRBJ1-1 and V is TRBV7-2; the D gene is possibly TRBD1 (5 bases). Germline values: CDR1 SGHTA, CDR2 FQGNSA. The V end was cut by 1 base, the J end by 1 base, with 13 bases between. CDR3 length: 16 amino acids. CDR3 amino acids: CASSLGGGRTNTEAFF. In nucleotides, the CDR3 is TGTGCCAGCAGCTTAGGGGGGGGACGGACGAACACTGAAGCTTTCTTT. Supplemented by reference TRBV7-2 and TRBJ1-1, the full variable domain reads GAGVSQSPSNKVTEKGKDVELRCDPISGHTALYWYRQSLGQGLEFLIYFQGNSAPDKSGLPSDRFSAERTGGSVSTLTIQRTQQEDSAVYLCASSLGGGRTNTEAFFGQGTRLTVV.

This rearrangement joins TRBV6-6 to TRBJ1-5; 7 bases are a match to TRBD1. Germline V gives CDR1 MNHNY, CDR2 SVGAGI (reference sequence). After removal of 1 base from V and 4 bases from J, the junction contained 7 bases not matched to a gene. This CDR3 comprises 16 residues. In DNA form, the CDR3 reads TGTGCCAGCAGTTACTGGGAGACAGGGCAGAATCAGCCCCAGCATTTT. Its protein product is CASSYWETGQNQPQHF.

This clone was seen only a few times. The chain is built from TRBV5-1 and TRBJ2-7, with a weak D call TRBD1 (6 bases). CDR3 length: 13 amino acids. Trimming took 1 base from V and 3 from J, leaving 8 bases between them. CDR1 is SGHRS and CDR2 is YFSETQ in the germline V gene. The CDR3 here is CASSLRGGYEQYF. In nucleotides, the CDR3 is TGCGCCAGCAGCTTGCGAGGGGGCTACGAGCAGTACTTC. Full variable domain (outside the CDR3, taken from reference TRBV5-1 and TRBJ2-7): KAGVTQTPRYLIKTRGQQVTLSCSPISGHRSVSWYQQTPGQGLQFLFEYFSETQRNKGNFPGRFSGRQFSNSRSEMNVSTLELGDSALYLCASSLRGGYEQYFGPGTRLTVT.

The chain joins TRBV18 to TRBJ2-7; D is unclear. Germline loops: CDR1 KGHSH, CDR2 LQKENI. The CDR3 runs to 11 residues. V lost 6 bases to trimming and J lost 6 bases, with 9 bases between them. The CDR3 reads CASSYLFEQYF. The CDR3 nucleotides read TGTGCCAGCTCGTACCTCTTCGAGCAGTACTTC.

Notes on this clone: Other DNA sequences from this sample encode an identical CDR3 as well. The chain joins TRBV7-9 to TRBJ1-1; 7 bases are a match to TRBD1. CDR1 is SEHNR, CDR2 FQNEAQ, per germline (reference sequence). The CDR3 covers 13 residues. Trimming took 5 bases from V and 1 from J; bases not matched to a gene: 1. CDR3 in amino acids: CASSRQGNTEAFF. The CDR3 bases are TGTGCCAGCAGCCGACAGGGGAACACTGAAGCTTTCTTT.

The chain carries TRBV30 and TRBJ2-7; the match to TRBD2 covers 11 bases. Per the germline V gene, CDR1 is GTSNPN and CDR2 is SVGIG (reference sequence). J gave up 4 bases and V 2 bases, and 1 base lay outside the gene matches. The CDR3 totals 13 residues. CDR3 sequence: CAWSLAGGYEQYF. CDR3 nucleotides: TGTGCCTGGAGTCTAGCGGGGGGATACGAGCAGTACTTC.

This chain links TRBV6-5 with TRBJ2-7; 8 bases are shared with TRBD1. This CDR3 has 14 amino acids. Germline CDR1 and CDR2: MNHEY and SVGAGI. The J segment lost 0 bases and the V segment lost 10 bases, leaving 8 bases of the junction unmatched. The CDR3 reads CATETGVSSYEQYF. The CDR3 DNA reads TGTGCCACTGAGACAGGGGTCAGCTCCTACGAGCAGTACTTC.

The V and J genes are TRBV24-1 and TRBJ1-2, with a tentative D call TRBD1 (6 bases). The V gene's germline CDR1 is KGHDR and CDR2 SFDVKD. Trimming pared 3 bases from V and 6 bases from J, leaving 13 bases between. CDR3 length: 14 amino acids. CDR3 sequence (DNA): TGTGCCACCAGTGATCCTAAGGGGGAAGATGGCTACACCTTC. It translates to CATSDPKGEDGYTF.

The CDR3 loop is CASSFSSQAYGYTF. In DNA, the CDR3 is TGTGCCAGCAGCTTTAGTTCCCAAGCTTATGGCTACACCTTC. The chain carries TRBV11-2 and TRBJ1-2, with no clear D. V lost 3 bases, J lost 5 bases, and 13 bases lay in between. CDR3 length: 14 amino acids. Looked up from germline, CDR1 is SGHAT and CDR2 is FQNNGV.

V is TRBV20-1 and J is TRBJ1-2; 7 nucleotides line up with TRBD1. From germline, CDR1 is DFQATT and CDR2 SNEGSKA (reference sequence). After removal of 3 bases from V and 8 bases from J, the junction contained 12 bases not matched to a gene. The CDR3 has 14 residues. The CDR3 nucleotides read TGCAGTGCTAGTTACAACGCAGGGGGAGAAGGCTACACCTTC. It yields the protein CSASYNAGGEGYTF.

The V gene is TRBV19, the J gene TRBJ1-3; D ambiguous. The CDR3 totals 15 residues. V lost 3 bases and J lost 0, with 9 bases in between. Germline assignment: CDR1 LNHDA and CDR2 SQIVND (reference sequence). In DNA, the CDR3 is TGTGCCAGTAGTATTACGGCGCTCTCTGGAAACACCATATATTTT. Translated: CASSITALSGNTIYF.

The chain joins TRBV30 to TRBJ1-1; the D gene is possibly TRBD1 (5 bases). Trimming shortened V by 4 bases and J by 4 bases, and 10 bases separated the two germline ends. The CDR3 is 12 residues long. The germline V gene encodes CDR1 GTSNPN and CDR2 SVGIG (reference sequence). The CDR3 region has the DNA TGTGCCTGGAACACCGACAGCACTGAAGCTTTCTTT. This gives the protein CAWNTDSTEAFF.

This chain uses TRBV12-3 or TRBV12-4 with TRBJ1-2, with D uncertain. V was pared by 3 bases and J by 2 bases, with 4 bases between. CDR3 length: 12 amino acids. CDR3: CASSFNNYGYTF. The CDR3 DNA reads TGTGCCAGCAGTTTTAACAACTATGGCTACACCTTC.

The chain uses TRBV29-1 and TRBJ1-2; 8 nucleotides align to TRBD1. V trimming: 4 bases; J trimming: 8 bases; junction bases outside the gene matches: 6. Germline CDR1 is SQVTM and CDR2 is ANQGSEA. The CDR3 is 12 residues long. Here the CDR3 DNA reads TGCAGCGTTGGATCAGGGGGCGAAGGCTACACCTTC. It encodes CSVGSGGEGYTF.

The V and J genes are TRBV27 and TRBJ1-2; 9 bases fit TRBD1. The CDR3 loop spans 15 amino acids. With 6 bases clipped from V and 5 bases from J, the junction kept 10 bases outside the gene matches. The germline V gene has CDR1 MNHEY and CDR2 SMNVEV (reference sequence). CDR3 in DNA: TGTGCCAGCAGGTCGGAGGGACAGGGAAGGTATGGCTACACCTTC. It specifies CASRSEGQGRYGYTF.

The chain combines TRBV3-1 (or the pseudogene TRBV3-2) with TRBJ1-1; D is unresolved. The CDR3 runs to 14 residues. Germline V gene sequence: CDR1 LGHDT, CDR2 YNNKEL (reference sequence). Trimming took 1 base from V and 1 from J, leaving 7 bases between them. The CDR3 DNA reads TGTGCCAGCAGCCAAGTTGGACGGAACACTGAAGCTTTCTTT. It is translated as CASSQVGRNTEAFF.

The chain is built from TRBV6-6 and TRBJ1-1, with D perhaps TRBD1 (6 bases). There are 15 residues in the CDR3. Germline CDR1 is MNHNY and CDR2 is SVGAGI (reference sequence). Trimming took off 0 bases at V and 1 base at J, with 9 bases between the two ends. This CDR3 is CASSYSGGRNTEAFF. In DNA form, the CDR3 reads TGTGCCAGCAGTTACTCCGGGGGGCGGAACACTGAAGCTTTCTTT.

The rearrangement joins TRBV11-3 to TRBJ2-7, with D possibly called TRBD1 or TRBD2 (6 bases each). This CDR3 is built from 14 residues. Trimming cost V 3 bases and J 5 bases, with 14 bases left between them. Germline V gives CDR1 SGHNT, CDR2 YENEEA. The CDR3 spells CASSFLGGEDEQYF. The CDR3 DNA reads as TGTGCCAGCAGCTTCCTCGGGGGCGAAGACGAGCAGTACTTC. Full variable domain (outside the CDR3, taken from reference TRBV11-3 and TRBJ2-7): EAGVVQSPRYKIIEKKQPVAFWCNPISGHNTLYWYLQNLGQGPELLIRYENEEAVDDSQLPKDRFSAERLKGVDSTLKIQPAELGDSAVYLCASSFLGGEDEQYFGPGTRLTVT.

The CDR3 nucleotides are TGTGCCATCAGTGGGTCCCTACAGGGTACTGGAAACACCATATATTTT. Protein: CAISGSLQGTGNTIYF. The chain is built from TRBV10-3 and TRBJ1-3; D might be TRBD1 (6 bases). Per germline, CDR1 ENHRY and CDR2 SYGVKD. Trimming removed 4 bases from V and 2 bases from J, with 15 bases in between. The CDR3 extends over 16 amino acids.

V usage is TRBV25-1 and J usage is TRBJ2-7; D not resolved. Germline V gene data show CDR1 as MGHDK and CDR2 as SYGVNS. Trimming shortened V by 5 bases and J by 5 bases, and 7 bases separated the two germline ends. The length of the CDR3 is 11 residues. The DNA of the CDR3 is TGTGCCAGCAGTAACGCCCACGAGCAGTACTTC. This sequence encodes CASSNAHEQYF.

This chain links TRBV5-1 with TRBJ1-1, with unresolved D. The CDR3 consists of 15 residues. Germline V lookup: CDR1 SGHRS, CDR2 YFSETQ. V lost 1 base, J lost 0 bases, and 10 bases lay in between. The CDR3 DNA reads as TGCGCCAGCAGCTTGTTGGGAAGCATGAACACTGAAGCTTTCTTT. Translated: CASSLLGSMNTEAFF.